This section outlines one T cell receptor beta chain sequence together with its context. Its specificity is unknown. The sample comes from a study of somatic mutations in cytotoxic T cells in rheumatoid arthritis. Study-level results: Patients with rheumatoid arthritis did not differ significantly from age-matched healthy controls in CD8+ T-cell clonality.

Generated by immunoSEQ multiplex PCR, the TCRdb table keeps only in-frame clones and is missing some. This sample has about 10,000 clones; about 91% occur once, and the top ten carry 0.85% to 1.4%. The V gene's germline CDR1 is ENHRY and CDR2 SYGVKD. Trimming took 7 bases from V and 5 from J, leaving 14 bases between them. This CDR3 has 13 residues. The chain has TRBV10-3 and TRBJ2-5; D perhaps matches TRBD2 (6 bases). Sequencing was carried out using CD4+ T cells sorted from blood. This TCR was recovered from a woman aged 18-30 years with rheumatoid arthritis. CDR3 region: CAIKRGGGETQYF. The CDR3 DNA sequence: TGTGCCATCAAGAGGGGAGGCGGGGAGACCCAGTACTTC.